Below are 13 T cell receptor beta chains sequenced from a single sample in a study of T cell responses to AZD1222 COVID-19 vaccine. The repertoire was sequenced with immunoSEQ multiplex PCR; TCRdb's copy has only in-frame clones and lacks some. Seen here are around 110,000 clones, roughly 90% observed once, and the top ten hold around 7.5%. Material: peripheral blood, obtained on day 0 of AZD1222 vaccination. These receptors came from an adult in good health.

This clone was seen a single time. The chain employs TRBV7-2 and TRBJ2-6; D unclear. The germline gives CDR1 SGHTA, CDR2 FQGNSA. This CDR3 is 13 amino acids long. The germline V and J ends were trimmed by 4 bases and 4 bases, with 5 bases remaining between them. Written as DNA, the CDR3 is TGTGCCAGCAGCTCTTACGGGGCCAACGTCCTGACTTTC. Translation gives CASSSYGANVLTF.

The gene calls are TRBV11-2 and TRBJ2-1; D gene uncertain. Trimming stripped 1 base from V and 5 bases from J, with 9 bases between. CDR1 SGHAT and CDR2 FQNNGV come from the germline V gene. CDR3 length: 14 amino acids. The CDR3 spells CASSLGQSNNEQFF. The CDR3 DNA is TGTGCCAGCAGCTTAGGGCAGAGTAACAATGAGCAGTTCTTC.

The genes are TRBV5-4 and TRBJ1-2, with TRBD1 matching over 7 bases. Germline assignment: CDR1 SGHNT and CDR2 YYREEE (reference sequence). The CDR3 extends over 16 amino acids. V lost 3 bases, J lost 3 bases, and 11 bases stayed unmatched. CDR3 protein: CASSSPGADRHYGYTF. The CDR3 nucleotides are TGTGCCAGCAGCTCACCTGGTGCGGACAGGCACTATGGCTACACCTTC.

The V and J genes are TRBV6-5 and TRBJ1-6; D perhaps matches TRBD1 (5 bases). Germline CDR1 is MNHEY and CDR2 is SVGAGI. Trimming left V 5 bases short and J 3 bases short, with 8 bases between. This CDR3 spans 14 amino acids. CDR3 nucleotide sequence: TGTGCCAGCAGTACTCAGGGCTATAATTCACCCCTCCACTTT. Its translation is CASSTQGYNSPLHF.

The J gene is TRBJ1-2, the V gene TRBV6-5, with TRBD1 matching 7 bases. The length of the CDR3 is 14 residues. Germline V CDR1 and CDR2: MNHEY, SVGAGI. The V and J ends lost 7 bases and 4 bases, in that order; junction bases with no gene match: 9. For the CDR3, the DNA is TGTGCCAGCACACAATTCGGGACAGCCTATGGCTACACCTTC. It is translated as CASTQFGTAYGYTF.

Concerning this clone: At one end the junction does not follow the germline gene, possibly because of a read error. CDR3: CASSLSGVWELFF. In DNA, the CDR3 is TGTGCCAGCAGTCTATCAGGGGTATGGGAGCTGTTTTTT. The V and J genes are TRBV27 and TRBJ2-2; D may be TRBD1 (6 bases). Germline CDR1 is MNHEY and CDR2 is SMNVEV (reference sequence). This CDR3 spans 13 amino acids.

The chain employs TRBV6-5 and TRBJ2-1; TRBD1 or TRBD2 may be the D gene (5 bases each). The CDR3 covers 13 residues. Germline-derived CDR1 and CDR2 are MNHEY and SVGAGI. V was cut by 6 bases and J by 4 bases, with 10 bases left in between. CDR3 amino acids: CASRGTEYNEQFF. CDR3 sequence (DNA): TGTGCCAGCAGAGGGACCGAATACAATGAGCAGTTCTTC.

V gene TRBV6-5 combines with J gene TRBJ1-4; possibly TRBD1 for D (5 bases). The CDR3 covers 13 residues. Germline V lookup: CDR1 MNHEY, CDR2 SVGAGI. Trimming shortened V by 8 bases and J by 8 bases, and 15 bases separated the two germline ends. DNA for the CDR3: TGTGCCAGCGGAGGGGCAGGTGAAGAAAAACTGTTTTTT. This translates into CASGGAGEEKLFF.

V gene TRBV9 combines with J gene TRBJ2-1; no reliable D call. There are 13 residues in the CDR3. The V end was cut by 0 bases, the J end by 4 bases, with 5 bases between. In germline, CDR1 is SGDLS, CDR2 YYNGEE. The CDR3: CASSVEEYNEQFF. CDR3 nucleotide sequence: TGTGCCAGCAGCGTAGAGGAGTACAATGAGCAGTTCTTC.

CDR3 coding DNA: TGTGCCAGCAGCCCAGGGGAGGGGGAGTCAGATACGCAGTATTTT. Translated: CASSPGEGESDTQYF. The J gene is TRBJ2-3, the V gene TRBV11-3, with D tentatively TRBD2 (7 bases). The CDR3 totals 15 residues. Germline CDR1 SGHNT, CDR2 YENEEA. V lost 5 bases and J lost 4, with 16 bases in between.

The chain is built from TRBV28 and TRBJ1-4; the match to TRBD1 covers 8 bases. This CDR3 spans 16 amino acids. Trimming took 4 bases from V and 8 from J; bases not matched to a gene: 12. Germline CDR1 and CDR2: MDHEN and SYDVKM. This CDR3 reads CASSSSIQGVGEKLFF. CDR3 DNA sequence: TGTGCCAGCAGTTCTTCCATACAGGGGGTTGGAGAAAAACTGTTTTTT.

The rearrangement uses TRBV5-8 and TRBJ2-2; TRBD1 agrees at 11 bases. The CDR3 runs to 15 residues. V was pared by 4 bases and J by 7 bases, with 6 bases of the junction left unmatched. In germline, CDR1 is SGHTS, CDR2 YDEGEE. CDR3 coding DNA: TGTGCCAGCAGCGGACAGGGGGCGTATCACGGGGAGCTGTTTTTT. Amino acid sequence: CASSGQGAYHGELFF.

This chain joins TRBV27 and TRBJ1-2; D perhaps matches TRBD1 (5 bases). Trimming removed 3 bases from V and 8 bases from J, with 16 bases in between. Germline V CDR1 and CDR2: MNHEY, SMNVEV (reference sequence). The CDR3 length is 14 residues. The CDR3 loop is CASSFARGLGGYTF. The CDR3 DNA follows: TGTGCCAGCAGTTTTGCCCGGGGACTTGGGGGCTACACCTTC.